The 15 T cell receptor beta chains given below trace back to one sample, sequenced in a study of technical replicates of blood from a few donors. Some clones are missing from TCRdb's copy, which holds only in-frame ones; the method was immunoSEQ multiplex PCR. The sample has approximately 100,000 clones, 96% seen once. The sample taken for sequencing was T cells isolated from PBMCs. These receptors were collected from a human donor in good health.

The chain is built from TRBV7-8 and TRBJ2-2; 8 nucleotides agree with TRBD2. The CDR3 spans 18 residues. With 4 bases clipped from V and 5 bases from J, the junction kept 15 bases outside the gene matches. CDR1 is SGHVS and CDR2 is FQNEAQ in the germline V gene. The DNA for the CDR3 is TGTGCCAGCAGCTACGGGACTAGAAGGGGCCTCGGGACCGGGGAGCTGTTTTTT. This codes for CASSYGTRRGLGTGELFF.

The chain recombines TRBV13 with TRBJ1-2; 9 bases fit TRBD1. The junction had 13 bases not matched to a gene; V was cut back by 5 bases and J by 0 bases. Germline CDR1 PRHDT, CDR2 FYEKMQ (reference sequence). The CDR3 consists of 18 residues. CDR3 sequence: CASSQDQARDRANYGYTF. The CDR3 DNA follows: TGTGCCAGCAGCCAAGACCAGGCCCGGGACAGGGCTAACTATGGCTACACCTTC.

The chain employs TRBV27 and TRBJ2-4, with D possibly matching TRBD1 (6 bases). The ends were cut back, 3 bases at V and 7 bases at J, with 10 bases in the middle. The germline CDR1 and CDR2 sequences are MNHEY and SMNVEV (reference sequence). The CDR3 length is 13 residues. The CDR3 sequence is CASSLSGHNIQYF. DNA of the CDR3: TGTGCCAGCAGTTTGTCGGGACACAACATTCAGTACTTC.

This CDR3 reads CASSFQERGTEAFF. The CDR3, as DNA: TGCGCCAGCAGCTTTCAGGAACGGGGCACTGAAGCTTTCTTT. The gene calls are TRBV5-1 and TRBJ1-1; D is unclear. CDR1 and CDR2 from the germline V gene are SGHRS and YFSETQ. The CDR3 is 14 amino acids. V was shortened by 2 bases and J by 4 bases, with 12 bases between the two germline ends.

This clone was detected only once. V gene TRBV5-1 combines with J gene TRBJ2-7; 7 bases map to TRBD1. With V trimmed by 3 bases and J by 3 bases, 9 bases remained unmatched. This CDR3 contains 15 residues. From germline, CDR1 is SGHRS and CDR2 YFSETQ. CDR3 nucleotide sequence: TGCGCCAGCAGCTCGACAGGGAATCGGTTCTACGAGCAGTACTTC. The encoded protein is CASSSTGNRFYEQYF.

J is TRBJ2-1 and V is TRBV19; 9 bases map to TRBD2. The CDR3 runs to 17 residues. The J segment lost 5 bases and the V segment lost 6 bases, leaving 14 bases of the junction unmatched. From germline, CDR1 is LNHDA and CDR2 SQIVND (reference sequence). In DNA, the CDR3 is TGTGCCAGTAGCCGTATGGAGGCGGGAGGGCCCCACAATGAGCAGTTCTTC. Amino acids: CASSRMEAGGPHNEQFF.

The CDR3 bases are TGTGCCAGCAGCCTAAGGACAGGCACCTACGAGCAGTACTTC. Amino acid sequence: CASSLRTGTYEQYF. The chain uses TRBV4-2 and TRBJ2-7; TRBD1 aligns across 7 bases. CDR1 is LGHNA, CDR2 YNFKEQ, per germline. This CDR3 is built from 14 residues. The V segment lost 4 bases and the J segment 2 bases; nucleotides outside the gene matches: 5.

The chain combines TRBV18 with TRBJ1-2, with 11 bases that match TRBD1. The CDR3 covers 14 residues. Looked up from germline, CDR1 is KGHSH and CDR2 is LQKENI. V lost 8 bases and J lost 5; bases outside the gene matches: 7. CDR3 region: CASARTGGHYGYTF. CDR3 DNA sequence: TGTGCCAGCGCTCGGACAGGGGGCCATTATGGCTACACCTTC.

The chain is built from TRBV5-8 and TRBJ1-1; no firm D call. Germline values: CDR1 SGHTS, CDR2 YDEGEE. V lost 4 bases and J lost 2, with 15 bases in between. The CDR3 length is 15 residues. CDR3 in DNA: TGTGCCAGCAGCGGAGGACCTCTGCCTAACACTGAAGCTTTCTTT. Translated, it gives CASSGGPLPNTEAFF. Full variable domain (rest looked up from reference TRBV5-8 and TRBJ1-1): EAGVTQSPTHLIKTRGQQATLRCSPISGHTSVYWYQQALGLGLQFLLWYDEGEERNRGNFPPRFSGRQFPNYSSELNVNALELEDSALYLCASSGGPLPNTEAFFGQGTRLTVV.

This chain links TRBV5-1 with TRBJ1-1; D gene uncertain. Germline V gene sequence: CDR1 SGHRS, CDR2 YFSETQ. The CDR3 length is 15 residues. Trimming cost V 0 bases and J 0 bases, with 9 bases left between them. The CDR3 region is CASSLVPSMNTEAFF. The DNA of the CDR3 is TGCGCCAGCAGCTTGGTCCCGTCTATGAACACTGAAGCTTTCTTT.

The V call is TRBV19, the J call TRBJ1-2; D is uncertain. The CDR3 totals 15 residues. V was clipped by 5 bases and J by 0 bases, with 13 bases between them. Germline CDR1 reads LNHDA; CDR2 reads SQIVND (reference sequence). CDR3 DNA: TGTGCCAGTAGTTCCCAGCAAACAGCTAACTATGGCTACACCTTC. The encoded protein is CASSSQQTANYGYTF.

The chain employs TRBV27 and TRBJ1-5; D call uncertain. CDR3 length: 14 amino acids. V lost 5 bases to trimming and J lost 0 bases, with 8 bases between them. CDR1 and CDR2 (germline): MNHEY, SMNVEV (reference sequence). The CDR3 region has the DNA TGTGCCAGCAGTGGAGGAAATAGCAATCAGCCCCAGCATTTT. This translates into CASSGGNSNQPQHF.

This clone was seen a single time. CDR3 region: CAISESSGRGTKNIQYF. CDR3 in DNA: TGTGCCATCAGTGAGTCCTCGGGTCGAGGGACCAAAAACATTCAGTACTTC. The chain recombines TRBV10-3 with TRBJ2-4; TRBD2 might be the D (5 bases). CDR1 is ENHRY and CDR2 is SYGVKD in the germline V gene. Trimming cost V 0 bases and J 2 bases, with 14 bases left between them. The CDR3 sequence is 17 residues long.

This rearrangement joins TRBV28 to TRBJ2-5; 8 nucleotides match TRBD2. This CDR3 region has 15 residues. From germline, CDR1 is MDHEN and CDR2 SYDVKM. Trimming at V came to 3 bases and at J to 5 bases, leaving 8 bases not matched to a gene. The DNA of the CDR3 is TGTGCCAGCAGTTTCCACCGGGGGGGTTTGGAGACCCAGTACTTC. It yields the protein CASSFHRGGLETQYF.

The chain is built from TRBV6-1 and TRBJ2-7; D may be TRBD1 (5 bases). The germline V and J ends were trimmed by 2 bases and 2 bases, with 19 bases remaining between them. CDR1 is MNHNS, CDR2 SASEGT, per germline. The CDR3 length is 17 residues. CDR3 loop: CASSESWSTGLTYEQYF. The CDR3 DNA is TGTGCCAGCAGTGAATCTTGGTCTACAGGCCTAACCTACGAGCAGTACTTC.